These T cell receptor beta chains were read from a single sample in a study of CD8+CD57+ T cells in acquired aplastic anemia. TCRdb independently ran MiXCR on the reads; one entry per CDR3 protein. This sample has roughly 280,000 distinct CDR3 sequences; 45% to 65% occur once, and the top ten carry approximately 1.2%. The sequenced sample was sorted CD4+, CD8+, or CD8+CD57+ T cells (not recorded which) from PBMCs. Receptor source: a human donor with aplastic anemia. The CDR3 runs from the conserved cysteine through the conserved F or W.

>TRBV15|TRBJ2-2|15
CNTSRGTVLSGELFF
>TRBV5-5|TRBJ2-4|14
CASSPPFSKNIQYF
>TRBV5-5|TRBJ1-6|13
CASSPGHPSPLHF
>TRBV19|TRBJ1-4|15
CASSIGDSNLEKLFF
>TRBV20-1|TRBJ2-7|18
CSARDLDLAVRQRYEQYF
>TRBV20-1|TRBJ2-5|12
CSARARQETQYF
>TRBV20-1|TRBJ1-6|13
CSAGTGGSSPLHF
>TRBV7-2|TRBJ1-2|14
CASSGQTGTYGYTF
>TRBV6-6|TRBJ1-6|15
CASSYGAKDNSPLHF
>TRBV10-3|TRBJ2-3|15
CAISEGQGRTDTQYF
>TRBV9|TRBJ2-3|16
CASSVGASGMTDTQYF
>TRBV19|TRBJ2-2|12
CASSHQGRELFF
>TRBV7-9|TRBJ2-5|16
CASSAEWGALRETQYF
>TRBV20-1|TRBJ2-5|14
CSARDYTEGETQYF
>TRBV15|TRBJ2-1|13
CAISQGSYNEQFF
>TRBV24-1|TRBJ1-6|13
CATSAGGVIPLHF
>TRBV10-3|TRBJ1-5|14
CASSLGTASQPQHF
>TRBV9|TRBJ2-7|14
CASSVELGSYEQYF
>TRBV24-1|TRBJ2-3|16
CATSDATSVGLNEQYF
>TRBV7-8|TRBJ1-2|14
CASSFIGRGSGYTF
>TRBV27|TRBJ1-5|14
CASANSRLNQPQHF
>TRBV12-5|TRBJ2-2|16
CASGSRGTGVGGELFF
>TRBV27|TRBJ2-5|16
CASSLFSGAMEETQYF
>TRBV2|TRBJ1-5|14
CASSALSGVQPQHF
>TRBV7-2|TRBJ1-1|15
CASSLLSGVGTEAFF
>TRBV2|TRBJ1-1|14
CASAQRGQVTEAFF
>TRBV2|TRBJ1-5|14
CASSDGTVNQPQHF
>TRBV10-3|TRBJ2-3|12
CAISGLQDTQYF
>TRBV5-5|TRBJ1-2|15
CASSLDLLANYGYTF
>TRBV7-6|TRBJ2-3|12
CASSFWRDTQYF
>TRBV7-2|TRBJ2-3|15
CASSLQGAGGATQYF
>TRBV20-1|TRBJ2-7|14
CSARGRGVPYEQYF